This T cell receptor (beta chain) was obtained from a study of identical twins. This clonotype was counted many times. CDR1 is MNHEY and CDR2 is SVGEGT in the germline V gene. The CDR3 runs 12 residues. The ends lost 5 bases at V and 13 bases at J; junction bases unmatched: 10. TCRdb independently ran MiXCR on the 5' RACE reads; one entry per CDR3 protein. Of roughly 750,000 distinct CDR3 sequences listed, 21% are singletons. These data also featured in a second study, about T cells expressing NK-cell markers. That paper states: TCR beta repertoires came from sorted CD3+CD56+NKG2C+, CD3+CD56+NKG2C- and CD3+CD56-NKG2C+ T cells. In a group of 5 or 6 donors, dominant NKG2C+ clonotypes represented 1.0-7.0% of CD8+ T cells.

Sequencing was done on a sample of PBMCs. The TCR originated in a young woman in good health. The chain uses TRBV6-2 or TRBV6-3 and TRBJ1-2; 7 bases map to TRBD1. DNA of the CDR3: TGTGCCAGCAGTAGACAGGGATCCAGCGGCACCTTC. Encoded protein: CASSRQGSSGTF.